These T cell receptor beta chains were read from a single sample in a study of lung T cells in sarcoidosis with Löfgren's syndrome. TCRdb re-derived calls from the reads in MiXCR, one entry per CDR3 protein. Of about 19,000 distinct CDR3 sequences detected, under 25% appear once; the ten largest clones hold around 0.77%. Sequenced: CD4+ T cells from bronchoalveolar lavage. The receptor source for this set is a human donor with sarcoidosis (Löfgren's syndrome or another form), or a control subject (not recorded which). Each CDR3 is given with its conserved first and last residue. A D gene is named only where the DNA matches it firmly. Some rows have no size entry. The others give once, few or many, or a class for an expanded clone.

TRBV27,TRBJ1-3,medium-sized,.,TGTGCCAGCAGTCCTATCGGAGGGATAGGAAACACCATATATTTT,CASSPIGGIGNTIYF
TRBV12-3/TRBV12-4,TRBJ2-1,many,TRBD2,TGTGCCAGCAGTTATGGGAGGGGTCTGGAGCAGTTCTTC,CASSYGRGLEQFF
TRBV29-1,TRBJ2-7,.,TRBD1,TGCAGCGTAAAACAGGGGAGCGGAGGCGAGCAGTACTTC,CSVKQGSGGEQYF
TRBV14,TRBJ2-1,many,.,TGTGCCAGCAGCCAATCACCCCAGAGAAATGAGCAGTTCTTC,CASSQSPQRNEQFF
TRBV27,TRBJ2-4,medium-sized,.,TGTGCCAGCAGTTTAGTCGCCGGTTATGGAGAAAACATTCAGTACTTC,CASSLVAGYGENIQYF
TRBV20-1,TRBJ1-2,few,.,TGCAGTGGAGGCAGGGAGCATGGCTACACCTTC,CSGGREHGYTF
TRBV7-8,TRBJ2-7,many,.,TGTGCCAGTCGCGCCTCCCCCTACGAGCAGTACTTC,CASRASPYEQYF
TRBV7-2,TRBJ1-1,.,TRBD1,TGTGCCAGCAGCTCCTGGGGAGGGGGCGGCCCCTCGGGCACTGAAGCTTCCTTT,CASSSWGGGGPSGTEASF
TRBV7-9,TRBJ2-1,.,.,TGTGCCAGCAGCCCTACCGGGACACGCCACAATGAGCAGTTCTTC,CASSPTGTRHNEQFF
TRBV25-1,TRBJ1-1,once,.,TGTGCCAGCAGGAAGACAGGCGCTGAAGCTTTCTTT,CASRKTGAEAFF
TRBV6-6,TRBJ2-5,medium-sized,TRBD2,TGTGCCAGCAGTTACTCACCTAGCGGGATGGAGACCCAGTACTTC,CASSYSPSGMETQYF
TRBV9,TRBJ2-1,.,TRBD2,TGTGCCAGCAGCGTTGGCGGGAGGTCCTACAATGAGCAGTTCTTC,CASSVGGRSYNEQFF
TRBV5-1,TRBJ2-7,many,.,TGCGCCAGCAGCCCGACGACAGACTCCTACGAGCAGTACTTC,CASSPTTDSYEQYF
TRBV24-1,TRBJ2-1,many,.,TGTGCCACCTCGACAGGCTACTCCTACAATGAGCAGTTCTTC,CATSTGYSYNEQFF
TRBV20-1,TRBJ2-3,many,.,TGCAGTGCTAGAAGGACAGATGGAGCGCAGTATTTT,CSARRTDGAQYF
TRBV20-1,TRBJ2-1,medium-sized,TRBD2,TGCAGTGCCCCGCCGGGACTAGGGCGCAATGAGCAGTTCTTC,CSAPPGLGRNEQFF
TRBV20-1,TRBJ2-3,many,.,TGCAGTGCTCCGACACGGGGATTAGATACGCAGTATTTT,CSAPTRGLDTQYF
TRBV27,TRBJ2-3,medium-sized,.,TGTGCCAGCAGTCCTGGGGCCTACCCAGATACGCAGTATTTT,CASSPGAYPDTQYF
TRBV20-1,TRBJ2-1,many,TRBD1,TGCAGTGCCAGACAGGGGTCCTCCTACAATGAGCAGTTCTTC,CSARQGSSYNEQFF
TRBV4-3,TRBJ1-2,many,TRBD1,TGCGCCAGCAGCCAAGATTACAGGGGGGAATATGGCTACACCTTC,CASSQDYRGEYGYTF
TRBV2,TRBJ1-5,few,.,TGTGCCAGCACCGGGGGGCGTAATAATCAGCCCCAGCATTTT,CASTGGRNNQPQHF
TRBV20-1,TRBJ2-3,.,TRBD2,TGCATTGCCAAAGCGGGATCTCGAGATACGCAGTATTTT,CIAKAGSRDTQYF
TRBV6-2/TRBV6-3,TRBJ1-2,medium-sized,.,TGTGCCAGCAGTCAAAGGTCCACAGGGCTGATTAAAGGCTACACCTTC,CASSQRSTGLIKGYTF
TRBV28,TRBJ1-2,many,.,TGTGCCAGCAGTTTATGGGGGGGTACCAGAGCTAACTATGGCTACACCTTC,CASSLWGGTRANYGYTF
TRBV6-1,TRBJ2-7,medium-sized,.,TGTGCCAGCAGTACCGGCCGGGTCGAGCAGTACTTC,CASSTGRVEQYF
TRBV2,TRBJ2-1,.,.,TGTGCCAGTATACGCAGGAGAGACAATGAGCAGTTCTTC,CASIRRRDNEQFF
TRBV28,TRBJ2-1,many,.,TGTGCCACCGAGAACATGGGCAATGAGCAGTTCTTC,CATENMGNEQFF
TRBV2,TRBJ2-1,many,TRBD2,TGTGCCAGCAGTGGGAGGACTAGCACGGATGAGCAGTTCTTC,CASSGRTSTDEQFF
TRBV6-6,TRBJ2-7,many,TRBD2,TGTGCCAGCAGTTACTGGACTAGCGGGAGTTACGAGCAGTACTTC,CASSYWTSGSYEQYF
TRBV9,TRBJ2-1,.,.,TGTGCCAGCGGCCGGGACGGACAATACAATGAGCAGTTCTTC,CASGRDGQYNEQFF
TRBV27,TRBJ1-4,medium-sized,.,TGTGCCAGCAGTTTGGGAGGGTGGAGACAGGCCCGGTCGGGTACAACTAATGAAAAACTGTTTTTT,CASSLGGWRQARSGTTNEKLFF
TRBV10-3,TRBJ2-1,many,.,TGTGCCATCAGTGAGCCGGTTGGGGCGTACAATGAGCAGTTCTTC,CAISEPVGAYNEQFF
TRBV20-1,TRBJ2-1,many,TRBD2,TGCAGTGCTAGGATACTAGCGGGAGGTTCCTACAATGAGCAGTTCTTC,CSARILAGGSYNEQFF
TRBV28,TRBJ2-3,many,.,TGTGCCAGTGCCCCCGCGGGACGGTCAGATACGCAGTATTTT,CASAPAGRSDTQYF
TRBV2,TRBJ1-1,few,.,TGTGCCAGCAGTGTCCGCGGGGGGGGGACGAACACTGAAGCTTTCTTT,CASSVRGGGTNTEAFF
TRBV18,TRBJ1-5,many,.,TGTGCCAGCTCGCAGGACAATCAGCCCCAGCATTTT,CASSQDNQPQHF
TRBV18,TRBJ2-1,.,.,TGTGCCAGCTCACCTAACTACAATGAGCAGTTCTTC,CASSPNYNEQFF
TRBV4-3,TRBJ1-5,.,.,TGCGCCAGCAGCCAAGATTGGTTAAGAGGGATGAATCAGCCCCAGCATTTT,CASSQDWLRGMNQPQHF
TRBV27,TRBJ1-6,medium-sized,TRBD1,TGTGCCAGCAGTCTCGTAATAAGACAGGGCGGGGATTCACCCCTCCACTTT,CASSLVIRQGGDSPLHF
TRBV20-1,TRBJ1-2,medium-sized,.,TGCAGTGCTAGAGTTGTGGTTCTCTATGGCTACACCTTC,CSARVVVLYGYTF
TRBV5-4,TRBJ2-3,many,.,TGTGCCAGCAGCCGTCAAAGGAGGGCTACAGATACGCAGTATTTT,CASSRQRRATDTQYF
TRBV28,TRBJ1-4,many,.,TGTGCCAGCAGTTTATCAAGGGCCCTAGCGGAAAAACTGTTTTTT,CASSLSRALAEKLFF
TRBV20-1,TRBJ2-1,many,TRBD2,TGCAGTGCACGACTAGCGGGAGGCCCTTCCTTCTACAATGAGCAGTTCTTC,CSARLAGGPSFYNEQFF
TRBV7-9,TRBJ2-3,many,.,TGTGCCAGCAGCTTAGCGATGAGTTGGGGCGCAGATACGCAGTATTTT,CASSLAMSWGADTQYF
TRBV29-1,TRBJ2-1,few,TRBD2,TGCAGCGTCTCCACGATATTTAGGACTAGCGGGACTTACAATGAGCAGTTCTTC,CSVSTIFRTSGTYNEQFF
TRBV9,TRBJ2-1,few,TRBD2,TGTGCCAGCACCAGATACGAGGGACTAAGTTCGTATGAGCAGTTCTTC,CASTRYEGLSSYEQFF
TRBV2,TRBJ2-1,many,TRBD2,TGTGCCAGCCGAAGGACTAGCGGGGGAAACAATGAGCAGTTCTTC,CASRRTSGGNNEQFF
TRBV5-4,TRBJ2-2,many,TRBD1,TGTGCCAGCAGCTCGGACCAGGGGGCCGGGGAGCTGTTTTTT,CASSSDQGAGELFF
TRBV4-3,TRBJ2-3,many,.,TGCGCCAGCAGCCCACGGGACCGGAGCACAGATACGCAGTATTTT,CASSPRDRSTDTQYF
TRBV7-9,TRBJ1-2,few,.,TGTGCCAGCAGCTACTCCGGGAGTCTGGAAAACTATGGCTACACCTTC,CASSYSGSLENYGYTF
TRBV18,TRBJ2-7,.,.,TGTGCCAGCTCACCGTTAGACCGGCTTAACCCCTACGAGCAGTACTTC,CASSPLDRLNPYEQYF
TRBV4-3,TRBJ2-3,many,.,TGCGCCAGCAGCCAAGATTACGGGAGATCCGATACGCAGTATTTT,CASSQDYGRSDTQYF
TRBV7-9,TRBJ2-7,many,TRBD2,TGTGCCAGCAGCTTAGAGCCTAGCGGGACCTACGAGCAGTACTTC,CASSLEPSGTYEQYF
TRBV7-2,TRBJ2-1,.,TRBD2,TGTGCCAGCATCTATAGCGGGAGCTTAAGGTCCTACAATGAGCAGTTCTTC,CASIYSGSLRSYNEQFF
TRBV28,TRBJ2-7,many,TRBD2,TGTGCCAGTTTAAAAGGTTTACTAGCGAGCTCCTACGAGCAGTACTTC,CASLKGLLASSYEQYF
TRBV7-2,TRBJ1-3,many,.,TGTGCCAGCACCGGCAGGGGACTCTCTGGAAACACCATATATTTT,CASTGRGLSGNTIYF
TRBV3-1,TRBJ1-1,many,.,TGTGCCAGCTCCTCCGTATTGAACACTGAAGCTTTCTTT,CASSSVLNTEAFF
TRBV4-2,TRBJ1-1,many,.,TGTGCCAGCAGCCAAGAAGCCCGCGATGAAGCTTTCTTT,CASSQEARDEAFF
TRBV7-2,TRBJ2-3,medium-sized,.,TGTGCCAGCACCAGCACAGATACGCAGTATTTT,CASTSTDTQYF
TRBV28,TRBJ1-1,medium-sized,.,TGTGCCAGCAGTCTGCGGCAGAACACTGAAGCTTTCTTT,CASSLRQNTEAFF